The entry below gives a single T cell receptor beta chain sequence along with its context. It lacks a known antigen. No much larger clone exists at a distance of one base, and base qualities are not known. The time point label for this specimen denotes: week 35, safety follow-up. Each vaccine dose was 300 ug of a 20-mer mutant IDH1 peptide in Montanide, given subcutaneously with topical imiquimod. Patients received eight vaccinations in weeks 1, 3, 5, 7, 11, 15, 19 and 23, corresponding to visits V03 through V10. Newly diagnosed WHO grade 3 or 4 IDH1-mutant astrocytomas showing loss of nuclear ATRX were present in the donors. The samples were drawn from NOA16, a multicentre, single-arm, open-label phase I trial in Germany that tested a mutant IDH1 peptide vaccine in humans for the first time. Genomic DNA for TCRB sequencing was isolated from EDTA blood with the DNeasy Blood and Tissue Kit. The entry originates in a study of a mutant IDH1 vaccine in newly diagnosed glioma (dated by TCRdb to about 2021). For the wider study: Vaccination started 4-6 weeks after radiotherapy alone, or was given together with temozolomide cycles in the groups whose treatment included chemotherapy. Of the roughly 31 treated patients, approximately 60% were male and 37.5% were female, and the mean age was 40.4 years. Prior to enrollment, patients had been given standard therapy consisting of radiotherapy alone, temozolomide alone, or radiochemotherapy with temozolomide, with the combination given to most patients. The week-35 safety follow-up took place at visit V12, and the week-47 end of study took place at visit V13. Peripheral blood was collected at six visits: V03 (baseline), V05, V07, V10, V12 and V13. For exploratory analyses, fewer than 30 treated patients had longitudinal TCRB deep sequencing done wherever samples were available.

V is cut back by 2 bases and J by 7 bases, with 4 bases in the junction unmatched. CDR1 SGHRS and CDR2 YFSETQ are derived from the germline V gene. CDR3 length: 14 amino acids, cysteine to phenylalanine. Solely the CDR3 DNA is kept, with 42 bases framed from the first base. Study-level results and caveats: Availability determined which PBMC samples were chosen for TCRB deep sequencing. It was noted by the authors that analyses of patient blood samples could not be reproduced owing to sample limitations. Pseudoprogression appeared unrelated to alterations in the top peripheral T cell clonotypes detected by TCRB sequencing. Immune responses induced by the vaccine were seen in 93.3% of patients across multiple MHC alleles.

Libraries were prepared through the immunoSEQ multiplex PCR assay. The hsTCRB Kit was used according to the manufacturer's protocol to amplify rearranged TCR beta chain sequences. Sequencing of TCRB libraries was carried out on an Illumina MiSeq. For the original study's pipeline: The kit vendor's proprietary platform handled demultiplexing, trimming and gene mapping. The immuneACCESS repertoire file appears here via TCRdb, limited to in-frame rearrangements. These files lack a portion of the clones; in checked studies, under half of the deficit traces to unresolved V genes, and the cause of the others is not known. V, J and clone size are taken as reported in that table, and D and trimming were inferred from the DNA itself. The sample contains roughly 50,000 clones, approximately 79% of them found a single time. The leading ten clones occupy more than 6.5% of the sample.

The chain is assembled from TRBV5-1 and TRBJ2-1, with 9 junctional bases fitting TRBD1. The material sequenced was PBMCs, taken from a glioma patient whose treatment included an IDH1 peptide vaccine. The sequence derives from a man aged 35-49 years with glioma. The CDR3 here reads CASSFGDRANEQFF. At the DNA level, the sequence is TGCGCCAGCAGCTTCGGGGACAGGGCGAATGAGCAGTTCTTC.